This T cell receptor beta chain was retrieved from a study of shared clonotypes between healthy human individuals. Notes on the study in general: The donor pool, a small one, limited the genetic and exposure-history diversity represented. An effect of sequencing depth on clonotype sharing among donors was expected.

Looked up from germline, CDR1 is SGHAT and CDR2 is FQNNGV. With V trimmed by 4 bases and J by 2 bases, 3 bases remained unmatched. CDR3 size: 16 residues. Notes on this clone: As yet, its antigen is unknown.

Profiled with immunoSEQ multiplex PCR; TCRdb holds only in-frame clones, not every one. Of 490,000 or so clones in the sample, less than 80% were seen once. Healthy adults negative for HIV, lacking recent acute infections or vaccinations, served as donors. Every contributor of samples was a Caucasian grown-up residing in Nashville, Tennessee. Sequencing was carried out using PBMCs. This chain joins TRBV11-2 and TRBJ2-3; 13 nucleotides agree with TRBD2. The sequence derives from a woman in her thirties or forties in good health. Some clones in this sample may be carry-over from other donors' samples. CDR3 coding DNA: TGTGCCAGCAGCTCGGGACTAGCGGGGATCACAGATACGCAGTATTTT. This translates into CASSSGLAGITDTQYF.